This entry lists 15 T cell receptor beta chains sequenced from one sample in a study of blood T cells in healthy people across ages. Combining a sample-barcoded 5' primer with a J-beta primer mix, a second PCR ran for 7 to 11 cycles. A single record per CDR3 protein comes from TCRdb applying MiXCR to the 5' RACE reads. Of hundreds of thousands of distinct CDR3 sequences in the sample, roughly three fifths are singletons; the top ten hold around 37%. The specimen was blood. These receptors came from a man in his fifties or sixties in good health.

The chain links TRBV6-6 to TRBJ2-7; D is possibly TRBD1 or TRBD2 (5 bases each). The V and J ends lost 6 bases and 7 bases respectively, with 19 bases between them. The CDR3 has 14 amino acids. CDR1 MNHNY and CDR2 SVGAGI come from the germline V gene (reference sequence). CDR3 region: CASSEGPSSKEQYF. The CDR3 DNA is TGTGCCAGCAGCGAGGGACCCTCCTCGAAGGAGCAGTACTTC.

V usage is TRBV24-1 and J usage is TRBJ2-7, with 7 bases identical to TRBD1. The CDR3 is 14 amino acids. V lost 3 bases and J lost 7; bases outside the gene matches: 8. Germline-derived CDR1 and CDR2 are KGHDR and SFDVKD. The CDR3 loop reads CATSDPGTANEQYF. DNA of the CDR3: TGTGCCACCAGTGATCCCGGGACAGCAAATGAGCAGTACTTC.

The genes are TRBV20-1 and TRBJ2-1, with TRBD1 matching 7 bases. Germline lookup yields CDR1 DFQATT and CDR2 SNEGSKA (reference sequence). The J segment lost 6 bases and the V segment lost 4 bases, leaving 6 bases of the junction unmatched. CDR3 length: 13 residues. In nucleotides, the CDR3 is TGCAGTGCTACCAGGACAGGTGTCAATGAGCAGTTCTTC. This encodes CSATRTGVNEQFF.

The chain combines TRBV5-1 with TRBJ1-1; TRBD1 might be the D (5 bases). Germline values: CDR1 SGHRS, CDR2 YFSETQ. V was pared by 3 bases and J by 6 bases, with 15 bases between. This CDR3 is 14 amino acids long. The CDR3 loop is CASSYTAGTPEAFF. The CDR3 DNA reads TGCGCCAGCAGCTACACCGCAGGGACCCCTGAAGCTTTCTTT.

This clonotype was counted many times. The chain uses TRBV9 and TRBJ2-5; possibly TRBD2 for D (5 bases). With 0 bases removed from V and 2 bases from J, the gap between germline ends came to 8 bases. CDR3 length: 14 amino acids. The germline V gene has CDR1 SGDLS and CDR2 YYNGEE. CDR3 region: CASSVGAGQETQYF. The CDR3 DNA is TGTGCCAGCAGCGTAGGTGCGGGTCAAGAGACCCAGTACTTC.

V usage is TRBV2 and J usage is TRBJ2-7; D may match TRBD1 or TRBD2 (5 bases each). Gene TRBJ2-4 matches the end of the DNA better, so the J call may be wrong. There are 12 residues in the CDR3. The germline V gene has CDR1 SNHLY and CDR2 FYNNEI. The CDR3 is CAAGPGRDIQYF. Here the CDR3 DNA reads TGTGCCGCCGGCCCGGGACGAGACATTCAGTACTTC.

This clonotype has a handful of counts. The CDR3 sequence: CSAERGGSGANVLTF. The CDR3, as DNA: TGCAGTGCTGAACGAGGGGGGTCTGGGGCCAACGTCCTGACTTTC. The chain links TRBV20-1 to TRBJ2-6; the D call may be TRBD1 or TRBD2 (6 bases each). With 5 bases removed from V and 1 base from J, the gap between germline ends came to 12 bases. This CDR3 contains 15 residues. Germline CDR1 is DFQATT and CDR2 is SNEGSKA (reference sequence).

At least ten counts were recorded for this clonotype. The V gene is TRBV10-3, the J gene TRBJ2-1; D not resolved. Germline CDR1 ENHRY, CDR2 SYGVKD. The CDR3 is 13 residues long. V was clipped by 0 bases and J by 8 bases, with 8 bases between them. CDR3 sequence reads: CAISESWYDEQFF. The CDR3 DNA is TGTGCCATCAGTGAGTCATGGTACGATGAGCAGTTCTTC.

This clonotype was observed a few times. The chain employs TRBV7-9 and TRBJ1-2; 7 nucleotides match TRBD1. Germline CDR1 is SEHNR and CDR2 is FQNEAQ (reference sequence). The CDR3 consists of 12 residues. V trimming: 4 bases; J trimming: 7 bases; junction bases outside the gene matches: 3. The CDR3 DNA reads TGTGCCAGCAGCTCCGGACAGGCTGGCTACACCTTC. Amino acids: CASSSGQAGYTF.

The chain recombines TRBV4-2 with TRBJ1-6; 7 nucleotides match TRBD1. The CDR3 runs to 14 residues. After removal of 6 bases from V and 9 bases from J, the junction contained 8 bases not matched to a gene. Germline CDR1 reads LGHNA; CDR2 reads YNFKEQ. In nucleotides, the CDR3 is TGTGCCAGCAGACAGCCAGGGGGTGGTTCACCCCTCCACTTT. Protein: CASRQPGGGSPLHF.

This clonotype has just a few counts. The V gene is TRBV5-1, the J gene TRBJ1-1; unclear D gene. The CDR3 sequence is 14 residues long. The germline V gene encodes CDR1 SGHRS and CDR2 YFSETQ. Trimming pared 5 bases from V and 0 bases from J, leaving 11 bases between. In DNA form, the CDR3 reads TGCGCCAGCAGAGAGCAGCCCATGAACACTGAAGCTTTCTTT. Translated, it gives CASREQPMNTEAFF.

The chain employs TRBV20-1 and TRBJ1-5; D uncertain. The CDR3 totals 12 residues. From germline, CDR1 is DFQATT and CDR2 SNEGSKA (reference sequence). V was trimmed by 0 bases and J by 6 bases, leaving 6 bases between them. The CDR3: CSAREGIQPQHF. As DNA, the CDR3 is TGCAGTGCTAGAGAGGGGATTCAGCCCCAGCATTTT.

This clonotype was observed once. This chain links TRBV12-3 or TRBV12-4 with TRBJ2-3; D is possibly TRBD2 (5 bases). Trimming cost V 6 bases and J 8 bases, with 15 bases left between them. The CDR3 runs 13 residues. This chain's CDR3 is CASSRLPGSTQYF. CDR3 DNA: TGTGCCAGCAGCCGCCTCCCGGGAAGTACGCAGTATTTT.

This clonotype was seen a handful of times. As DNA, the CDR3 is TGCAGTGCTGGCGAGGGGAACTATGGCTACACCTTC. This codes for CSAGEGNYGYTF. The V and J genes are TRBV20-1 and TRBJ1-2; perhaps TRBD1 as D (5 bases). Trimming left V 5 bases short and J 2 bases short, with 9 bases between. The V gene's germline CDR1 is DFQATT and CDR2 SNEGSKA (reference sequence). The length of the CDR3 is 12 residues.

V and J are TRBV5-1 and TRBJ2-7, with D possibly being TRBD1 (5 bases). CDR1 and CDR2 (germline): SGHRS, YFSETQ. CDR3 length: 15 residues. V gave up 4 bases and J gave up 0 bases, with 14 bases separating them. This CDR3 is CASSPQAILSYEQYF. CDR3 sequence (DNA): TGCGCCAGCAGCCCACAGGCAATACTCTCCTACGAGCAGTACTTC.